The 25 T cell receptor beta chains given below trace back to one sample, sequenced in a study of T cell changes during pregnancy in multiple sclerosis. Sequencing used immunoSEQ multiplex PCR; TCRdb keeps in-frame clones, though not all of them. The sample lists 70,000 to 100,000 clones, 92% seen once, with roughly 1.4% in the top ten. Material: peripheral blood, obtained in the first trimester of pregnancy. The origin of the receptors is a female donor with multiple sclerosis, enrolled in a pregnancy study.

The rearrangement links TRBV6-1 to TRBJ2-3; 9 nucleotides agree with TRBD2. V trimming: 6 bases; J trimming: 1 base; junction bases outside the gene matches: 5. CDR1 is MNHNS and CDR2 is SASEGT in the germline V gene. The CDR3 has 15 amino acids. The DNA of the CDR3 is TGTGCCAGCAGCTCACTAGCGGGCGGCACAGATACGCAGTATTTT. It specifies CASSSLAGGTDTQYF.

The chain couples TRBV6-1 to TRBJ1-1; tentative D call: TRBD1 (5 bases). Germline assignment: CDR1 MNHNS and CDR2 SASEGT. This CDR3 region has 15 residues. Trimming left V 5 bases short and J 1 base short, with 14 bases between. Here the CDR3 reads CASSNLWGGNTEAFF. CDR3 DNA sequence: TGTGCCAGCAGTAATCTTTGGGGGGGGAACACTGAAGCTTTCTTT.

This chain links TRBV29-1 with TRBJ2-5, with D possibly being TRBD2 (6 bases). V dropped 4 bases and J dropped 4 bases, with 19 bases sitting between them. The CDR3 covers 15 residues. CDR1 is SQVTM, CDR2 ANQGSEA, per germline. The CDR3 loop reads CSVVGGGSVSETQYF. The DNA for the CDR3 is TGCAGCGTTGTTGGGGGAGGTAGTGTATCAGAGACCCAGTACTTC.

The chain uses TRBV5-4 and TRBJ2-1; D is unresolved. The CDR3 has 15 amino acids. Germline assignment: CDR1 SGHNT and CDR2 YYREEE (reference sequence). Between the trimmed V and J ends, which lost 0 bases and 5 bases, there was a span of 12 bases. The CDR3 is CASSLDPGINNEQFF. The CDR3 DNA follows: TGTGCCAGCAGCTTGGATCCGGGTATCAACAATGAGCAGTTCTTC.

The gene calls are TRBV19 and TRBJ2-7; D may be TRBD2 (5 bases). Looked up from germline, CDR1 is LNHDA and CDR2 is SQIVND (reference sequence). Deletions cut 3 bases from V and 3 bases from J, with 12 bases between. The CDR3 has 14 residues. The CDR3: CASSMGAGNYEQYF. The CDR3 nucleotides are TGTGCCAGTAGTATGGGTGCGGGCAACTACGAGCAGTACTTC.

V gene TRBV27 combines with J gene TRBJ2-7, with D perhaps matching TRBD2 (5 bases). Germline CDR1 MNHEY, CDR2 SMNVEV (reference sequence). Between the trimmed V and J ends, which lost 4 bases and 5 bases, there was a span of 12 bases. The CDR3 length is 13 residues. The CDR3 loop is CASSWTVGNEQYF. DNA for the CDR3: TGTGCCAGCAGTTGGACGGTCGGGAACGAGCAGTACTTC.

The chain joins TRBV18 to TRBJ1-1; D is ambiguous. The V gene lost 2 bases and the J gene lost 1 base, with 11 bases spanning the gap. This CDR3 is 15 amino acids long. CDR1 and CDR2 from the germline V gene are KGHSH and LQKENI. As DNA, the CDR3 is TGTGCCAGCTCACCAGTCACGGTAGCGAACACTGAAGCTTTCTTT. Its translation: CASSPVTVANTEAFF. Supplemented by reference TRBV18 and TRBJ1-1, the full variable domain reads NAGVMQNPRHLVRRRGQEARLRCSPMKGHSHVYWYRQLPEEGLKFMVYLQKENIIDESGMPKERFSAEFPKEGPSILRIQQVVRGDSAAYFCASSPVTVANTEAFFGQGTRLTVV.

The chain combines TRBV2 with TRBJ2-1; perhaps TRBD2 as D (6 bases). This CDR3 has 14 amino acids. Germline loops: CDR1 SNHLY, CDR2 FYNNEI. Trimming pared 7 bases from V and 0 bases from J, leaving 10 bases between. CDR3 nucleotide sequence: TGTGCCAGCACGGGGCGGGACTCCTACAATGAGCAGTTCTTC. It codes for CASTGRDSYNEQFF.

The rearrangement uses TRBV5-1 and TRBJ2-7; D perhaps matches TRBD1 (5 bases). V was trimmed by 3 bases and J by 6 bases, leaving 19 bases between them. The CDR3 totals 15 residues. The germline V gene encodes CDR1 SGHRS and CDR2 YFSETQ. The DNA of the CDR3 is TGCGCCAGCAGCTACTATAACCAGGGCCCAGGCGAGCAGTACTTC. Translating it yields CASSYYNQGPGEQYF. The full variable domain, in which reference TRBV5-1 and TRBJ2-7 provide the parts outside the CDR3, is KAGVTQTPRYLIKTRGQQVTLSCSPISGHRSVSWYQQTPGQGLQFLFEYFSETQRNKGNFPGRFSGRQFSNSRSEMNVSTLELGDSALYLCASSYYNQGPGEQYFGPGTRLTVT.

The rearrangement joins TRBV7-3 to TRBJ2-1; the D gene is possibly TRBD1 (5 bases). V was clipped by 4 bases and J by 7 bases, with 8 bases between them. Looked up from germline, CDR1 is SGHTA and CDR2 is FQGTGA. The CDR3 is 12 residues long. The CDR3 coding sequence is TGTGCCAGCAGCTCCAGGGTAAATGAGCAGTTCTTC. Translation: CASSSRVNEQFF.

The chain is built from TRBV27 and TRBJ1-5, with 9 bases aligning to TRBD1. The J segment lost 4 bases and the V segment lost 6 bases, leaving 13 bases of the junction unmatched. The CDR3 has 17 residues. Germline CDR1 is MNHEY and CDR2 is SMNVEV (reference sequence). CDR3 coding DNA: TGTGCCAGCAGCTCCGCCTGGAGACAGGGGGTTAATCAGCCCCAGCATTTT. It codes for CASSSAWRQGVNQPQHF.

The V call is TRBV27, the J call TRBJ2-5; D is possibly TRBD1 (5 bases). CDR3 length: 12 amino acids. V lost 6 bases and J lost 4, with 9 bases in between. Per the germline V gene, CDR1 is MNHEY and CDR2 is SMNVEV (reference sequence). The CDR3 loop is CASRNRGETQYF. CDR3 bases: TGTGCCAGCAGAAATAGGGGAGAGACCCAGTACTTC.

This clone came up a few times. This chain connects TRBV9 to TRBJ1-1; 11 bases are shared with TRBD1. This CDR3 contains 15 residues. Trimming at V came to 3 bases and at J to 2 bases, leaving 3 bases not matched to a gene. Per the germline V gene, CDR1 is SGDLS and CDR2 is YYNGEE. CDR3 bases: TGTGCCAGCAGCGGGGGACAGGGGGTAAACACTGAAGCTTTCTTT. Residues: CASSGGQGVNTEAFF.

The chain is built from TRBV4-3 and TRBJ2-1; D possibly corresponds to TRBD1 (6 bases). V gave up 1 base and J gave up 4 bases, with 8 bases separating them. The CDR3 sequence is 14 residues long. The germline CDR1 and CDR2 sequences are LGHNA and YSLEER. CDR3 sequence (DNA): TGCGCCAGCAGCCAAGCCAGGGGATACAATGAGCAGTTCTTC. This codes for CASSQARGYNEQFF.

With regard to this clone: Distinct nucleotide sequences in the sample also encode this CDR3. J is TRBJ2-3 and V is TRBV5-1, with 9 bases that match TRBD2. The CDR3 sequence is 14 residues long. Losses at the gene ends were 5 bases for V and 0 bases for J; bases not matched to a gene: 1. The germline CDR1 and CDR2 sequences are SGHRS and YFSETQ. The CDR3 spells CASSLAGSTDTQYF. Here the CDR3 DNA reads TGCGCCAGCAGTCTAGCGGGGAGCACAGATACGCAGTATTTT.

Only a few counts were recorded for this clone. The rearrangement links TRBV27 to TRBJ2-7, with TRBD1 matching 8 bases. Germline CDR1 and CDR2: MNHEY and SMNVEV (reference sequence). The CDR3 length is 14 residues. V shed 3 bases and J 4 bases; nucleotides not matched to a gene: 5. CDR3 nucleotide sequence: TGTGCCAGCAGTTTTGCAGGGGGCATGTACGAGCAGTACTTC. This sequence encodes CASSFAGGMYEQYF.

Concerning this clone: Other DNA sequences in this sample translate to the same CDR3. The chain recombines TRBV6-1 with TRBJ1-1, with 8 bases matching TRBD1. The CDR3 loop spans 13 amino acids. Germline CDR1 MNHNS, CDR2 SASEGT. V lost 6 bases, J lost 4 bases, and 4 bases stayed unmatched. CDR3 bases: TGTGCCAGCAGGGACAGGGCTTTCACTGAAGCTTTCTTT. Amino acids: CASRDRAFTEAFF.

The chain uses TRBV27 and TRBJ2-7; D is unresolved. Trimming took off 1 base at V and 3 bases at J, with 7 bases between the two ends. Germline CDR1 is MNHEY and CDR2 is SMNVEV (reference sequence). This CDR3 is 13 amino acids long. In DNA, the CDR3 is TGTGCCAGCAGTTTATATGGCGGCTACGAGCAGTACTTC. It specifies CASSLYGGYEQYF.

This clone was seen a handful of times. The chain carries TRBV18 and TRBJ2-3, with D tentatively TRBD1 (6 bases). The CDR3 runs 15 residues. Germline assignment: CDR1 KGHSH and CDR2 LQKENI. V lost 1 base and J lost 1, with 9 bases in between. The CDR3 coding sequence is TGTGCCAGCTCACCACTGGGGGCGGGCACAGATACGCAGTATTTT. Amino acid sequence: CASSPLGAGTDTQYF. Together with reference TRBV18 and TRBJ2-3, the CDR3 gives the full variable domain: NAGVMQNPRHLVRRRGQEARLRCSPMKGHSHVYWYRQLPEEGLKFMVYLQKENIIDESGMPKERFSAEFPKEGPSILRIQQVVRGDSAAYFCASSPLGAGTDTQYFGPGTRLTVL.

The chain uses TRBV2 and TRBJ2-4; D may be TRBD2 (6 bases). The CDR3 extends over 16 amino acids. Germline values: CDR1 SNHLY, CDR2 FYNNEI. V lost 5 bases and J lost 0, with 14 bases in between. The CDR3: CASSLIAEIAKNIQYF. The CDR3 coding sequence is TGTGCCAGCAGTTTAATAGCGGAAATAGCCAAAAACATTCAGTACTTC.

This chain links TRBV27 with TRBJ2-3, with unresolved D. CDR1 is MNHEY and CDR2 is SMNVEV in the germline V gene (reference sequence). The CDR3 runs 14 residues. V lost 7 bases, J lost 1 base, and 12 bases lay in between. The CDR3 region has the DNA TGTGCCAGCAATCGAGCCCCCGGCACAGATACGCAGTATTTT. Protein sequence: CASNRAPGTDTQYF.

This chain links TRBV6-6 with TRBJ2-3; tentatively, D is TRBD1 (6 bases). V lost 5 bases, J lost 2 bases, and 14 bases lay in between. CDR1 MNHNY and CDR2 SVGAGI come from the germline V gene (reference sequence). The CDR3 has 15 amino acids. The CDR3 region is CASSPGTTYTDTQYF. The CDR3 coding sequence is TGTGCCAGCAGTCCCGGGACAACCTACACAGATACGCAGTATTTT.

The V and J genes are TRBV6-6 and TRBJ2-1, with 8 bases aligning to TRBD1. From germline, CDR1 is MNHNY and CDR2 SVGAGI (reference sequence). V trimming: 5 bases; J trimming: 7 bases; junction bases outside the gene matches: 1. The CDR3 runs to 12 residues. The CDR3 DNA is TGTGCCAGCAGTCAGGGGGCTAATGAGCAGTTCTTC. Its protein product is CASSQGANEQFF.

The V call is TRBV27, the J call TRBJ2-1, with TRBD2 identical over 14 bases. Losses at the gene ends were 4 bases for V and 8 bases for J; bases not matched to a gene: 4. The germline gives CDR1 MNHEY, CDR2 SMNVEV (reference sequence). CDR3 length equals 15 residues. The CDR3 loop reads CASSSGLAGVDEQFF. The DNA of the CDR3 is TGTGCCAGCAGTTCGGGACTAGCGGGAGTAGATGAGCAGTTCTTC.

The rearrangement joins TRBV2 to TRBJ1-5; tentatively, D is TRBD1 (6 bases). CDR3 size: 15 residues. Trimming removed 4 bases at V and 4 bases at J, with 14 bases between. Germline V lookup: CDR1 SNHLY, CDR2 FYNNEI. CDR3 protein: CASSVFGGANQPQHF. The CDR3 DNA is TGTGCCAGCAGTGTTTTTGGGGGCGCAAATCAGCCCCAGCATTTT.